Below, one T cell receptor beta chain is given with its context. The assay was immunoSEQ multiplex PCR, and TCRdb's table has in-frame clones only and misses some. The sample lists tens of thousands of clones; 94% were seen once. V lost 5 bases, J lost 10 bases, and 12 bases lay in between. This CDR3 region has 11 residues. CDR1 and CDR2 from the germline V gene are GTSNPN and SVGIG (reference sequence). This sample is part of a study of control samples from healthy donors and cancer patients. The sequence was collected from a man under 40 in good health. The sequenced material came from blood. The chain recombines TRBV30 with TRBJ2-1; D gene unclear. CDR3 loop: CAWSLESEQFF. In nucleotides, the CDR3 is TGTGCCTGGTCCTTGGAGTCGGAGCAGTTCTTC.